This TCR beta chain is drawn from a study of blood T cell repertoires in COVID-19. On the study more broadly: Sites in the United States, Italy and Spain provided acute and convalescent COVID-19 samples. PBMCs, B-cell-depleted T cells, or T cells provided the cDNA or gDNA that made up the material.

The trim removed 4 bases at V and 5 bases at J, leaving 14 bases unmatched. The CDR3 is 16 amino acids. Germline V CDR1 and CDR2: SGHRS, YFSETQ. As handled by the study authors: Reference gene primer amplification gave estimated nucleated cell counts. TCRdb's copy holds only in-frame clones and misses some; the assay was immunoSEQ multiplex PCR. Clone size and the V and J calls come from that table; the DNA yielded D and trimming. The data show some 80,000 clones, with 85% seen just once and 10% to 11% held by the top ten. The chain couples TRBV5-1 to TRBJ1-2; the match to TRBD1 covers 7 bases. This sequence was found in a man between 60 and 75 years old with COVID-19, enrolled during active disease. The sample consisted of peripheral blood. The CDR3 DNA reads TGCGCCAGCAGCAGAACAGGGGATGGCGTGGGATATGGCTACACCTTC. This translates into CASSRTGDGVGYGYTF.